The next 10 T cell receptor beta chains were all read from a single sample in a study of blood T cell repertoires in COVID-19. The assay was immunoSEQ multiplex PCR, and TCRdb's table has in-frame clones only and misses some. The table has under 250,000 clones, around 83% seen once. The material sequenced was peripheral blood. The receptors here all came from a man aged 35 to 55 with active or convalescent COVID-19.

This clone was recorded only once. The chain couples TRBV18 to TRBJ1-1; 11 bases are shared with TRBD1. Germline V lookup: CDR1 KGHSH, CDR2 LQKENI. The CDR3 runs 17 residues. V lost 5 bases and J lost 4; bases outside the gene matches: 12. The CDR3 spells CASSALDRGRVGTEAFF. CDR3 in DNA: TGTGCCAGCTCAGCCCTGGACAGGGGGCGCGTAGGCACTGAAGCTTTCTTT.

This chain joins TRBV3-1 (or the pseudogene TRBV3-2) and TRBJ1-2; TRBD1 agrees at 11 bases. The length of the CDR3 is 19 residues. Germline loops: CDR1 LGHDT, CDR2 YNNKEL (reference sequence). The V gene end was trimmed by 1 base and the J gene end by 3 bases; junction bases not matched to a gene: 13. The CDR3 nucleotides read TGTGCCAGCAGCCAAGTTGGACAGGGGGCGGGCAGGTTCTACTATGGCTACACCTTC. This sequence encodes CASSQVGQGAGRFYYGYTF.

The chain employs TRBV11-3 and TRBJ2-7; no reliable D call. V was shortened by 8 bases and J by 0 bases, with 8 bases between the two germline ends. CDR3 size: 12 residues. From germline, CDR1 is SGHNT and CDR2 YENEEA. The CDR3 DNA follows: TGTGCCAGCGGCCAGCGCTCCTACGAGCAGTACTTC. This gives the protein CASGQRSYEQYF.

The chain uses TRBV11-2 and TRBJ2-2; 10 bases are shared with TRBD1. Per germline, CDR1 SGHAT and CDR2 FQNNGV. This CDR3 spans 16 amino acids. V lost 5 bases and J lost 4; bases outside the gene matches: 7. DNA for the CDR3: TGTGCCAGCAGCACGCCCGACAGGGGGCTCACCGGGGAGCTGTTTTTT. It codes for CASSTPDRGLTGELFF.

The chain joins TRBV3-1 (or the pseudogene TRBV3-2) to TRBJ2-5; D remains unclear. Between the trimmed V and J ends, which lost 3 bases and 5 bases, there was a span of 16 bases. Germline values: CDR1 LGHDT, CDR2 YNNKEL (reference sequence). The CDR3 is 15 amino acids. The CDR3 region has the DNA TGTGCCAGCAGCCATCCTGATCGAGTCGGGGAGACCCAGTACTTC. Encoded protein: CASSHPDRVGETQYF.

The chain recombines TRBV24-1 with TRBJ1-2, with D possibly matching TRBD1 (5 bases). Germline V gene sequence: CDR1 KGHDR, CDR2 SFDVKD. V dropped 6 bases and J dropped 8 bases, with 12 bases sitting between them. This CDR3 has 12 amino acids. The CDR3 nucleotides read TGTGCCACCAGTAACCAGGGTTGGGGCTACACCTTC. Residues: CATSNQGWGYTF.

A few counts support this clone. As DNA, the CDR3 is TGTGCCAGCAGTTCTAAGGCCAAAAACATTCAGTACTTC. Its translation: CASSSKAKNIQYF. V is TRBV6-5 and J is TRBJ2-4, with unresolved D. The ends were cut back, 4 bases at V and 1 base at J, with 5 bases in the middle. This CDR3 has 13 residues. Germline assignment: CDR1 MNHEY and CDR2 SVGAGI.

The chain carries TRBV11-3 and TRBJ2-6, with 13 bases matching TRBD2. Losses at the gene ends were 4 bases for V and 3 bases for J; bases not matched to a gene: 6. CDR1 and CDR2 (germline): SGHNT, YENEEA. The CDR3 contains 18 residues. The DNA of the CDR3 is TGTGCCAGCAGCTACAGGACTAGCGGGAGCCTTGGGGCCAACGTCCTGACTTTC. This encodes CASSYRTSGSLGANVLTF.

This CDR3 reads CATWGQLNQPQHF. CDR3 nucleotide sequence: TGTGCCACGTGGGGACAGCTCAATCAGCCCCAGCATTTT. This chain joins TRBV10-3 and TRBJ1-5; 7 positions match TRBD1. The CDR3 loop spans 13 amino acids. Trimming at V came to 10 bases and at J to 3 bases, leaving 6 bases not matched to a gene. Per the germline V gene, CDR1 is ENHRY and CDR2 is SYGVKD.

The CDR3 nucleotides are TGTGCCAGCAGCCAAGATCCAGGGGCCGCGAACACCGGGGAGCTGTTTTTT. Translating it yields CASSQDPGAANTGELFF. V gene TRBV4-2 combines with J gene TRBJ2-2, with D possibly matching TRBD1 (6 bases). The CDR3 consists of 17 residues. V was trimmed by 0 bases and J by 0 bases, leaving 11 bases between them. Germline V lookup: CDR1 LGHNA, CDR2 YNFKEQ.